This T cell receptor (beta chain) was identified during a study of blood T cell repertoires in COVID-19. V trimming: 6 bases; J trimming: 7 bases; junction bases outside the gene matches: 7. There are 14 residues in the CDR3. Germline V gene lookup returns CDR1 KGHDR and CDR2 SFDVKD. Produced via immunoSEQ multiplex PCR; TCRdb's table is partial and in-frame only. The table has about 44,000 clones, 87% seen once; the top ten hold approximately 4.3%. The clonotype originates from a human donor in a cohort sampled during active COVID-19. The sample consisted of peripheral blood. The chain combines TRBV24-1 with TRBJ1-4; 7 bases fit TRBD1. CDR3 bases: TGTGCCACCAGTCAAGGGGGCGGCGTTGAAAAACTGTTTTTT. Translating it yields CATSQGGGVEKLFF.